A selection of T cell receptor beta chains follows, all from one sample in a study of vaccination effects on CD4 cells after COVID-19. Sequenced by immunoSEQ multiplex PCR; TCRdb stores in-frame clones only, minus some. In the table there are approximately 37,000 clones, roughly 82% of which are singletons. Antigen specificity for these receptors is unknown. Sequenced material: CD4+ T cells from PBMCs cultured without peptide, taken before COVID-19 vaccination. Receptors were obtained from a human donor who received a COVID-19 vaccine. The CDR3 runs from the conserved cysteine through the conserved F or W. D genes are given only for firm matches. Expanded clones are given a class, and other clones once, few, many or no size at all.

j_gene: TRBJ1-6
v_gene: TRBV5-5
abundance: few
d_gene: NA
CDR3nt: TGTGCCAGCAGCTTGGATTGGGTCTCACCCCTCCACTTT
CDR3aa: CASSLDWVSPLHF

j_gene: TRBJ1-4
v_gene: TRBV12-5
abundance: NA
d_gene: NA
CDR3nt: TGTGCTAGTGGTTTGGTAATCGGGGGACAACTTAATGAAAAACTGTTTTTT
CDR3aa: CASGLVIGGQLNEKLFF

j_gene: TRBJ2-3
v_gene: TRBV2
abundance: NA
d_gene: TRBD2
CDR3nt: TGTGCCAGCGGAGGACCGGGACTAGCGGGTTACACTAGCACAGATACGCAGTATTTT
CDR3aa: CASGGPGLAGYTSTDTQYF

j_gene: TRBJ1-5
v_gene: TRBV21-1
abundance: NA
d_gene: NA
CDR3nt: TGTGCCAGCAGCAAAGTCGATGGACAGACAAATCAGCCCCAGCATTTT
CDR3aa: CASSKVDGQTNQPQHF

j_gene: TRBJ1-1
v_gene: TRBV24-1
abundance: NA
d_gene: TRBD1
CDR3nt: TGTGCCACCAGTGATTCGAAGACAGGGGACACTGAAGCTTTCTTT
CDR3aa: CATSDSKTGDTEAFF

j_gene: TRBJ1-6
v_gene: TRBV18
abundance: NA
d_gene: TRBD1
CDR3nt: TGTGCCAGCTCACCCAACTCGGCCAGGGGGCAGTATTCACCCCTCCACTTT
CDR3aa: CASSPNSARGQYSPLHF

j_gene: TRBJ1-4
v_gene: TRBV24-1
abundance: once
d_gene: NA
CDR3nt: TGTGCCACCAGTGAGGGAGGGAGTAATGAAAAACTGTTTTTT
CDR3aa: CATSEGGSNEKLFF

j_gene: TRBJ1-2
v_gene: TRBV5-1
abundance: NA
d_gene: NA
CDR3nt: TGCGCCAGCAGCTCTCCCGACAGTGACTATGGCTACACCTTC
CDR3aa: CASSSPDSDYGYTF

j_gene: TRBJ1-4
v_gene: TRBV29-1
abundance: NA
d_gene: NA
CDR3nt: TGCAGCGTTGTTCAGGGGCCAGAGGAAAAACTGTTTTTT
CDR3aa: CSVVQGPEEKLFF

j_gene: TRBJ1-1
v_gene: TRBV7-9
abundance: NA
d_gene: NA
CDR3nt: TGTGCCAGCAGCTTAGGTACAGGGAGACTGAACACTGAAGCTTTCTTT
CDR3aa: CASSLGTGRLNTEAFF

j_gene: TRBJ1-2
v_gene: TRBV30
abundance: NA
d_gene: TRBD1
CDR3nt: TGTGCCTGGAGTACCTCGCGGACAGGACAAAGCTGGGATGGCTACACCTTC
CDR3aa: CAWSTSRTGQSWDGYTF

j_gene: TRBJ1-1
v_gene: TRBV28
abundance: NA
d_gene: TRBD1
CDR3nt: TGTGCCAGCAGTTTAGGAGGGGGCCTCACTGAAGCTTTCTTT
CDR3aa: CASSLGGGLTEAFF

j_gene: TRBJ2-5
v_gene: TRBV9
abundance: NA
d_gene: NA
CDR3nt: TGTGCCAGCAGCGAAAAGACCCAGTACTTC
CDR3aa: CASSEKTQYF

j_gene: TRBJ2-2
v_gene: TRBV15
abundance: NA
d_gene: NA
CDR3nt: TGTGCCACCAGCAGAGATTGGGGAACTGGCACCGGGGAGCTGTTTTTT
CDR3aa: CATSRDWGTGTGELFF

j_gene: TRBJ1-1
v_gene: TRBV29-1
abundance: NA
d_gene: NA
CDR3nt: TGCAGCGTTCCGGACACGGGGACTGAAGCTTTCTTT
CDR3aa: CSVPDTGTEAFF

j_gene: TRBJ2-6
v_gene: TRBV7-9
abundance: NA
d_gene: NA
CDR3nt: TGTGCCAGCAGACATTCAAGGCGGGACTCTGGGGCCAACGTCCTGACTTTC
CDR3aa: CASRHSRRDSGANVLTF

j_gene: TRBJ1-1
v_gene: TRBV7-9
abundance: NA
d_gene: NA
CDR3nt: TGTGCCAGCAGCTTTCAGGACTCTGAAGCTTTCTTT
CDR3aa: CASSFQDSEAFF

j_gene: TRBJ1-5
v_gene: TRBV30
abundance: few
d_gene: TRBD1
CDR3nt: TGTGCCTCGAGGGGACAGAGCAATCAGCCCCAGCATTTT
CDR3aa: CASRGQSNQPQHF

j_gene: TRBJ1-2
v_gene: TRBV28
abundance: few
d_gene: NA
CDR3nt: TGTGCCAGCAGTTTATTAGATAGGACTGGAGAGGGCTACACCTTC
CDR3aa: CASSLLDRTGEGYTF

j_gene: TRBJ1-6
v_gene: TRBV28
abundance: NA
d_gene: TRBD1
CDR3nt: TGTGCCAGCAGTCCGGGACAGTCTGCTTCACCCCTCCACTTT
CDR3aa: CASSPGQSASPLHF

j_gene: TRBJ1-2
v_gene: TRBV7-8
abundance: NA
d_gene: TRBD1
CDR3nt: TGTGCCAGCAGCTTAGGACAGGGGGCTGGCTACACCTTC
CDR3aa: CASSLGQGAGYTF

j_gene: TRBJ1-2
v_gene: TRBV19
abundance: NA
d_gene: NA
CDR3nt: TGTGCCAGTACCAAGGACAGCTATGGCTACACCTTC
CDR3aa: CASTKDSYGYTF

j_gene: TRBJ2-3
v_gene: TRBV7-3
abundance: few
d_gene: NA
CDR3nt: TGTGCCAGCAGCCCCGGGACAAGCACAGATACGCAGTATTTT
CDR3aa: CASSPGTSTDTQYF

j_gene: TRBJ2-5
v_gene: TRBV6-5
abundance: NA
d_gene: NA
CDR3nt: TGTGCCAGCAGTTACGACCGGGCAGTAGAGACCCAGTACTTC
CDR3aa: CASSYDRAVETQYF

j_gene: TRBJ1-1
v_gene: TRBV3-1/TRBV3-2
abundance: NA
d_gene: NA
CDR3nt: TGTGCCAGCAGCCAGCAGGGATCGCCTGAAGCTTTCTTT
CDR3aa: CASSQQGSPEAFF

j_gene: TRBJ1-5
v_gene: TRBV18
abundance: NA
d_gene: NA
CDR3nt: TGTGCCAGCTCACCCGGGAATACCGGGACACTAGGGCAGCCCCAGCATTTT
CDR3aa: CASSPGNTGTLGQPQHF

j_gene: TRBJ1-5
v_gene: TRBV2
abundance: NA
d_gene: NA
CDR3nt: TGTGCCAGCAGTTCGACCATTCAAAATCAGCCCCAGCATTTT
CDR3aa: CASSSTIQNQPQHF

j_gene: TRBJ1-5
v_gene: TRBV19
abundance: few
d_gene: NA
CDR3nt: TGTGCCAGTACCTCGAGACAACTCAATCAGCCCCAGCATTTT
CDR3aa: CASTSRQLNQPQHF

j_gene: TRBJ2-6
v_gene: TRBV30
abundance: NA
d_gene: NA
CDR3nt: TGTGCCTGGAGTGTACAGGGAGGCCGCCCTGGGGCCAACGTCCTGACTTTC
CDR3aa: CAWSVQGGRPGANVLTF

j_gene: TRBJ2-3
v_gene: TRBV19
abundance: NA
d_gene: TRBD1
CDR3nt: TGTGCCAGTAGTCTGTGGGACAGTCGGGATACGCAGTATTTT
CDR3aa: CASSLWDSRDTQYF

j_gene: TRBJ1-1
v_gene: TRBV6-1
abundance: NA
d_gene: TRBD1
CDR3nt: TGTGCCAGCTCGGACACAGGGGAAACTGAAGCTTTCTTT
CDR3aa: CASSDTGETEAFF

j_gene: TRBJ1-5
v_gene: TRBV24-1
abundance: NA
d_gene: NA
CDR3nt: TGTGCCACCTCGCCGGCGGCAGGTGGTCAGCCCCAGCATTTT
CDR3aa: CATSPAAGGQPQHF

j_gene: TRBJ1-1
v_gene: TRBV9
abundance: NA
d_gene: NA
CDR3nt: TGTGCCAGCAGCGCCCTGGGGGGGGCGAGGAACACTGAAGCTTTCTTT
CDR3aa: CASSALGGARNTEAFF

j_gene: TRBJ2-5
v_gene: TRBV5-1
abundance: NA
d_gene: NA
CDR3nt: TGCGCCAGCAGCTTGCGGATTAGTGAAGAGACCCAGTACTTC
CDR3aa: CASSLRISEETQYF

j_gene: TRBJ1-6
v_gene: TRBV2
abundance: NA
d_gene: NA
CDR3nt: TGTGCCAGCAGTGGACAGGTACCTAGTTCACCCCTCCACTTT
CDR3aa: CASSGQVPSSPLHF

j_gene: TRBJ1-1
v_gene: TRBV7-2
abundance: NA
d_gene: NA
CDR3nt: TGTGCCAGCAGCTCGTTCCGGGGTCCCACTGAAGCTTTCTTT
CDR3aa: CASSSFRGPTEAFF

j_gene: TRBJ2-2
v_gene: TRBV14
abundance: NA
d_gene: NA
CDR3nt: TGTGCCAGCAGCCAACAGATTGCGGGTACCGGGGAGCTGTTTTTT
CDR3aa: CASSQQIAGTGELFF

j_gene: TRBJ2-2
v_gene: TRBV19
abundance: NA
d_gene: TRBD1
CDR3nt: TGTGCCAGTGGACAGGGGGCGATCGGGGAGCTGTTTTTT
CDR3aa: CASGQGAIGELFF

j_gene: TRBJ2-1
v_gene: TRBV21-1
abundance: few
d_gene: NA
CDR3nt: TGTGCCAGCAGCAAAAGAGCTAGCGGGAGGGGGAATGAGCAGTTCTTC
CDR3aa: CASSKRASGRGNEQFF

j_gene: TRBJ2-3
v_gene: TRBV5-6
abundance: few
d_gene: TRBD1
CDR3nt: TGTGCCAGCAGCTGGACAGGGGCCACAGATACGCAGTATTTT
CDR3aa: CASSWTGATDTQYF

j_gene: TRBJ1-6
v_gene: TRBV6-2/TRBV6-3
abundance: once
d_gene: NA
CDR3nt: TGTGCCAGCAGTTACGAGGGACGGAGTAATTCACCCCTCCACTTT
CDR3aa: CASSYEGRSNSPLHF

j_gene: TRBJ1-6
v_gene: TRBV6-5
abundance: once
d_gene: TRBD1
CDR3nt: TGTGCCACCGAGACAGGGGGCTTGGATTCACCCCTCCACTTT
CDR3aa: CATETGGLDSPLHF

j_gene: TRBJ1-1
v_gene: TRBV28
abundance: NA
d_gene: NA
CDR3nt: TGTGCCAGCAGTTTCCTCCGGGGAGGTCGGAACACTGAAGCTTTCTTT
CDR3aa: CASSFLRGGRNTEAFF

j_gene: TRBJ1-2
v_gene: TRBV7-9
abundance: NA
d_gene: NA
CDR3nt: TGTGCCAGCAGCTTAGGCCCAGGGGACTATGGCTACACCTTC
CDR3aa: CASSLGPGDYGYTF

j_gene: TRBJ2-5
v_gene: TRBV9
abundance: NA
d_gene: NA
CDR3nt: TGTGCCAGCAGCGTAGGCACCGTCCAAGGGACCCAGTACTTC
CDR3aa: CASSVGTVQGTQYF

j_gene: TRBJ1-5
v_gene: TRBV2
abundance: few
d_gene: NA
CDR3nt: TGTGCCAGCAGCGGCAGGCTTCTGGGAAATCAGCCCCAGCATTTT
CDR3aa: CASSGRLLGNQPQHF

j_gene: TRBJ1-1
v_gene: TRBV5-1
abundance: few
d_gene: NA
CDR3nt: TGCGCCAGCAGCTTGACAGTGAGAGGGACTGAAGCTTTCTTT
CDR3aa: CASSLTVRGTEAFF

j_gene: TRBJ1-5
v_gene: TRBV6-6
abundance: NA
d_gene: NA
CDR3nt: TGTGCCAGCAGTGCCCAGGGAGGAGGTTATCAGCCCCAGCATTTT
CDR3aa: CASSAQGGGYQPQHF

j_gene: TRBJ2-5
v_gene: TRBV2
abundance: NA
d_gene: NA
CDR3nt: TGTGCCAGTACCAGGGGTTTGTTAAAGGTCCCCAAAGAGACCCAGTACTTC
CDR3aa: CASTRGLLKVPKETQYF

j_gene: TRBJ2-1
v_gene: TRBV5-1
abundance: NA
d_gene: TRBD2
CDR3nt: TGCGCCAGCAGCGAAGGACTAGCGGGGAACTACAATGAGCAGTTCTTC
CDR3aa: CASSEGLAGNYNEQFF

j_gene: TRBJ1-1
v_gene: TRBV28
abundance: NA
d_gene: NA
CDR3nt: TGTGCCAGCAGTTACTTATTGGGGATGAACACTGAAGCTTTCTTT
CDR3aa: CASSYLLGMNTEAFF

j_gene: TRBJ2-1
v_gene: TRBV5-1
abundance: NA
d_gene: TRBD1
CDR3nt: TGCGCCAGCGGCCGGGACAGGGTAAACGATGAGCAGTTCTTC
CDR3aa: CASGRDRVNDEQFF

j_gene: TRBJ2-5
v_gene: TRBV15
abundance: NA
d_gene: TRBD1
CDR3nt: TGTGCCACCAGCGGCGGGACAGGGCGCGAGACCCAGTACTTC
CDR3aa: CATSGGTGRETQYF

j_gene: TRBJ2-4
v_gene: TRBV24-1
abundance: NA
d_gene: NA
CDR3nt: TGTGCCACCAGTGATCCCAGGGGTGCCAAAAACATTCAGTACTTC
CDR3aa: CATSDPRGAKNIQYF

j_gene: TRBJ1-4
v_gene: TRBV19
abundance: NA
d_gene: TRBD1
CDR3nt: TGTGCCAGTGAACCGGGACAGGGGAAACGTAAACTGTTTTTT
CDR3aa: CASEPGQGKRKLFF

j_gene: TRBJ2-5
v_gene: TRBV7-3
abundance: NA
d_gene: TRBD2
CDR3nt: TGTGCCAGCAGCTTTTACGGCGGGGGGCGCTACCAAGAGACCCAGTACTTC
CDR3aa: CASSFYGGGRYQETQYF

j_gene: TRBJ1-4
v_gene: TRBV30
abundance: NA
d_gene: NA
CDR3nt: TGTGCCTGGAGTAAAGGGTGGGGGCTGGGAGAAAAACTGTTTTTT
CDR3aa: CAWSKGWGLGEKLFF

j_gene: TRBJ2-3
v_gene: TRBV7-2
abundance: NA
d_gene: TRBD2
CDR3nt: TGTGCCAGCAGCCCCTTCTCCGGGGGGAGCGCAGATACGCAGTATTTT
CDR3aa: CASSPFSGGSADTQYF

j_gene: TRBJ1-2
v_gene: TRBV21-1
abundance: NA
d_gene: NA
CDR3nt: TGTGCCGGGATCTATGGCTACACCTTC
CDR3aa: CAGIYGYTF

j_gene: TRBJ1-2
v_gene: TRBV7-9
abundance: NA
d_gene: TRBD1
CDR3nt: TGTGCCAGCAGTCACGCGGGACAGTCTTTCTATGGCTACACCTTC
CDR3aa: CASSHAGQSFYGYTF